This T cell receptor (beta chain) was retrieved from a study of blood T cell repertoires in COVID-19. About the research overall: The study drew acute and convalescent COVID-19 samples from the United States, Italy and Spain. T cells, B-cell-depleted T cells, or PBMCs provided the cDNA or gDNA that served as material.

The germline gives CDR1 GTSNPN, CDR2 SVGIG (reference sequence). CDR3 length equals 14 residues. With 3 bases removed from V and 0 bases from J, the gap between germline ends came to 10 bases. In the authors' methods: By means of reference gene primer amplification, nucleated cell counts were estimated. The repertoire was sequenced with immunoSEQ multiplex PCR; TCRdb's copy has only in-frame clones and lacks some. V, J and clone size were drawn from that table, and D and trimming were deduced from the DNA. The table has roughly 40,000 clones, approximately 86% seen once. This clone occurred a few times.

The sample consisted of peripheral blood. The receptor was isolated from a human donor in a cohort sampled during active COVID-19. The V and J genes are TRBV30 and TRBJ2-3; D is undetermined. CDR3 region: CAWSPGFSTDTQYF. The CDR3 coding sequence is TGTGCCTGGAGCCCCGGGTTTAGCACAGATACGCAGTATTTT.